The 32 T cell receptor beta chains listed next were all sequenced from one sample in a study of regulatory T cells in long-lasting Graves disease. The time point here: newly diagnosed GD, antithyroid drugs for less than 3 months. Scientists built the TCR library using RNA that was extracted from PBMCs. CDR3 regions were amplified by Arm-PCR using iRepertoire HTBI primers to build TCR beta libraries. TCRdb itself ran the multiplex PCR reads through MiXCR, one entry per CDR3 protein. The top ten clones hold under 20% of a sample with about 620,000 distinct CDR3 sequences, 15% to 20% of them seen once. This same sample was also part of a study on T cells in Graves' hyperthyroidism and ophthalmopathy.

The sequencing here drew on peripheral blood mononuclear cells (PBMCs), taken at new diagnosis, from a patient treated with antithyroid drugs. Receptor source: a young woman with Graves disease.

This clonotype was seen more than once but under ten times. V is TRBV20-1 and J is TRBJ2-7; 8 bases align to TRBD2. The CDR3 contains 13 residues. Germline-derived CDR1 and CDR2 are DFQATT and SNEGSKA (reference sequence). Unmatched junction bases numbered 7, after V lost 6 bases and J lost 3 bases. In DNA form, the CDR3 reads TGCAGTGCAACCCTTAGCGGGGACTACGAGCAGTACTTC. It specifies CSATLSGDYEQYF.

This chain links TRBV27 with TRBJ1-2; perhaps TRBD1 as D (6 bases). V lost 7 bases and J 8 bases, leaving 23 bases between the germline ends. This CDR3 is built from 15 residues. The germline CDR1 and CDR2 sequences are MNHEY and SMNVEV (reference sequence). In DNA form, the CDR3 reads TGTGCCAGCACCCCCACCCCCGTCGGGGGCAAAGGCTACACCTTC. It encodes CASTPTPVGGKGYTF.

The chain employs TRBV5-1 and TRBJ2-7; D gene uncertain. Germline V gene sequence: CDR1 SGHRS, CDR2 YFSETQ. Trimming shortened V by 5 bases and J by 5 bases, and 23 bases separated the two germline ends. The CDR3 has 16 amino acids. The CDR3 DNA sequence: TGCGCCAGCAGATCTTGGTATGTAACGGGTTCGGACGAGCAGTACTTC. This encodes CASRSWYVTGSDEQYF.

This clonotype was counted at least ten times. The gene calls are TRBV3-1 and TRBJ1-3, with D hard to call. The CDR3 contains 16 residues. Between the trimmed V and J ends, which lost 4 bases and 2 bases, there was a span of 15 bases. Germline V lookup: CDR1 LGHDT, CDR2 YNNKEL (reference sequence). CDR3: CASSLDRGGTGNTIYF. The CDR3 DNA reads TGTGCCAGCAGCCTTGACCGGGGAGGGACTGGAAACACCATATATTTT.

V gene TRBV4-1 combines with J gene TRBJ1-3; no clear D. CDR1 is MGHRA, CDR2 YSYEKL, per germline. V gave up 1 base and J gave up 0 bases, with 13 bases separating them. This CDR3 comprises 17 residues. The CDR3: CASSQGEGPVSGNTIYF. CDR3 DNA sequence: TGCGCCAGCAGCCAAGGAGAGGGCCCCGTCTCTGGAAACACCATATATTTT.

As for this clonotype: Since a much larger clone is just one base distant, this may be a read error. The chain employs TRBV28 and TRBJ2-7, with 10 positions matching TRBD2. CDR3 length: 13 residues. The germline gives CDR1 MDHEN, CDR2 SYDVKM. The CDR3 bases are TGTGCCAACAGTTTAAGCACTAGCGGGGTCAAGTACTTC. Translation: CANSLSTSGVKYF. The complete variable domain, with remaining parts taken from reference TRBV28 and TRBJ2-7, reads DVKVTQSSRYLVKRTGEKVFLECVQDMDHENMFWYRQDPGLGLRLIYFSYDVKMKEKGDIPEGYSVSREKKERFSLILESASTNQTSMYLCANSLSTSGVKYFGPGTRLTVT.

The sample holds many counts of this clonotype. The CDR3 DNA is TGTGCCAGCAGCTCTCCACAGGGAGTAGTACCCGAAGCTTTCTTT. Translated, it gives CASSSPQGVVPEAFF. The genes are TRBV7-2 and TRBJ1-1; TRBD1 is a possible D gene (6 bases). The CDR3 consists of 15 residues. V lost 4 bases and J 8 bases, leaving 20 bases between the germline ends. Germline assignment: CDR1 SGHTA and CDR2 FQGNSA.

Ten or more counts support this clonotype. The rearrangement links TRBV12-3 or TRBV12-4 to TRBJ2-7; unclear D gene. This CDR3 is built from 16 residues. The V end was cut by 6 bases, the J end by 0 bases, with 18 bases between. CDR3 sequence: CASSPKPDTSSYEQYF. DNA for the CDR3: TGTGCCAGCAGCCCCAAACCCGACACGAGCTCCTACGAGCAGTACTTC.

This clonotype was recorded many times. The chain joins TRBV28 to TRBJ1-6; D is perhaps TRBD1 (5 bases). In germline, CDR1 is MDHEN, CDR2 SYDVKM. This CDR3 spans 15 amino acids. The V end lost 6 bases, the J end lost 5 bases, and 14 bases lay between the germline ends. This CDR3 is CASSPGDADNSPLHF. The CDR3 region has the DNA TGTGCCAGCAGCCCGGGGGACGCCGATAATTCACCCCTCCACTTT.

This clonotype was picked up one time. The chain is built from TRBV5-1 and TRBJ2-1; no firm D call. This CDR3 has 13 amino acids. CDR1 is SGHRS and CDR2 is YFSETQ in the germline V gene. Trimming took 2 bases from V and 5 from J, leaving 8 bases between them. CDR3 region: CASSFDNDNEQFF. In DNA, the CDR3 is TGCGCCAGCAGCTTTGACAATGACAATGAGCAGTTCTTC.

A few counts support this clonotype. V gene TRBV5-5 combines with J gene TRBJ1-5; 9 bases fit TRBD1. The CDR3 is made up of 16 amino acids. J lost 6 bases, V lost 0 bases, and 7 bases had no gene match. Germline-derived CDR1 and CDR2 are SGHKS and YYEKEE (reference sequence). In nucleotides, the CDR3 is TGTGCCAGCAGCTTGGATTTCCGACAGGGGGGTCAGCCCCAGCATTTT. This translates into CASSLDFRQGGQPQHF.

Turning to this clonotype: With a much larger clone just one base away, this may be a read error. The chain joins TRBV20-1 to TRBJ1-1; D not certain. V dropped 7 bases and J dropped 10 bases, with 13 bases sitting between them. The CDR3 consists of 10 residues. CDR1 DFQATT and CDR2 SNEGSKA come from the germline V gene (reference sequence). The CDR3 region has the DNA TGCAGTGGGGGAAGCGCTGGAGCTTTCTTT. It specifies CSGGSAGAFF.

The chain joins TRBV27 to TRBJ2-1; tentatively, D is TRBD1 or TRBD2 (5 bases each). The germline V gene encodes CDR1 MNHEY and CDR2 SMNVEV (reference sequence). The V end was cut by 8 bases, the J end by 1 base, with 12 bases between. The CDR3 is made up of 14 amino acids. The CDR3 DNA follows: TGTGCCAGCGGTTGGGGGTGGTCCTACAATGAGCAGTTCTTC. Protein sequence: CASGWGWSYNEQFF.

The chain links TRBV20-1 to TRBJ1-4; possibly TRBD1 for D (5 bases). Trimming pared 3 bases from V and 6 bases from J, leaving 11 bases between. Germline V CDR1 and CDR2: DFQATT, SNEGSKA (reference sequence). This CDR3 has 13 residues. The CDR3 region has the DNA TGCAGTGCTAGTGGGGGAATGGATGAAAAACTGTTTTTT. This translates into CSASGGMDEKLFF.

This clonotype was recorded a few times. The chain uses TRBV6-4 and TRBJ2-7; D may be TRBD2 (5 bases). CDR1 and CDR2 from the germline V gene are MRHNA and SNTAGT. The CDR3 runs 15 residues. Trimming removed 6 bases at V and 6 bases at J, with 21 bases between. CDR3 bases: TGTGCCAGCAGCCCCGGGGTTGGCTTGGGCGCCGAGCAGTACTTC. Translated: CASSPGVGLGAEQYF.

This clonotype was seen a handful of times. A much larger clone lies a single base off, so this may be a read error. The V call is TRBV12-3 or TRBV12-4, the J call TRBJ2-1; possibly TRBD1 for D (6 bases). V was clipped by 3 bases and J by 7 bases, with 25 bases between them. The CDR3 contains 18 residues. In DNA form, the CDR3 reads TGTGCCAGCAGTTTGAGGGACAACCCAATTTCGGCTCAAAATGAGCAGTTCTTC. Its translation: CASSLRDNPISAQNEQFF.

As regards this clonotype: The likely explanation is a read error, given a far larger clone one base away. V gene TRBV2 combines with J gene TRBJ2-1; D uncertain. The CDR3 is made up of 12 amino acids. The V gene lost 4 bases and the J gene lost 13 bases, with 14 bases spanning the gap. Looked up from germline, CDR1 is SNHLY and CDR2 is FYNNEI. As DNA, the CDR3 is TGTGCCAGCAGTGTAATACAAGAGACCCAGTTCTTC. This codes for CASSVIQETQFF.

This clonotype was detected ten times or more. V usage is TRBV28 and J usage is TRBJ2-1; the D is unclear. The CDR3 has 14 residues. Trimming left V 3 bases short and J 3 bases short, with 9 bases between. Germline V lookup: CDR1 MDHEN, CDR2 SYDVKM. CDR3 DNA: TGTGCCAGCAGTTTTGCCGAGAACTACAATGAGCAGTTCTTC. Its protein is CASSFAENYNEQFF.

This clonotype has just a few counts. The rearrangement links TRBV15 to TRBJ2-7, with TRBD2 matching over 8 bases. Germline trimming cut 1 base from V and 6 bases from J; bases unmatched to any gene: 8. Germline lookup yields CDR1 LNHNV and CDR2 YYDKDF (reference sequence). This CDR3 is built from 15 residues. The CDR3 nucleotides are TGTGCCACCAGCAGAGTGCGGGAGGCGAGAGGCGAGCAGTACTTC. It encodes CATSRVREARGEQYF.

The CDR3 sequence is CSARQEPGTGELFF. In DNA, the CDR3 is TGCAGTGCGCGACAGGAACCGGGGACCGGGGAGCTGTTTTTT. V and J are TRBV20-1 and TRBJ2-2; D is perhaps TRBD1 (6 bases). CDR1 and CDR2 (germline): DFQATT, SNEGSKA (reference sequence). This CDR3 contains 14 residues. V gave up 6 bases and J gave up 5 bases, with 16 bases separating them.

This chain links TRBV28 with TRBJ2-7, with 7 bases matching TRBD2. Germline CDR1 reads MDHEN; CDR2 reads SYDVKM. This CDR3 has 15 residues. V trimming: 6 bases; J trimming: 6 bases; junction bases outside the gene matches: 14. CDR3 sequence reads: CASSLDRAGEIEQYF. The DNA of the CDR3 is TGTGCCAGCAGCTTGGATCGGGCGGGGGAGATCGAGCAGTACTTC.

CDR3 sequence reads: CASSHERAATDTQYF. DNA for the CDR3: TGTGCCAGCAGCCATGAACGGGCCGCCACTGATACGCAGTATTTT. V is TRBV5-4 and J is TRBJ2-3; D is unresolved. This CDR3 is 15 amino acids long. Trimming took 4 bases from V and 6 from J, leaving 18 bases between them. Germline V gives CDR1 SGHNT, CDR2 YYREEE (reference sequence). The full variable domain, completed using reference TRBV5-4 and TRBJ2-3, is ETGVTQSPTHLIKTRGQQVTLRCSSQSGHNTVSWYQQALGQGPQFIFQYYREEENGRGNFPPRFSGLQFPNYSSELNVNALELDDSALYLCASSHERAATDTQYFGPGTRLTVL.

As to this clonotype: A much bigger clone sits one base away, suggesting this may be a read error. The rearrangement uses TRBV20-1 and TRBJ2-2; D gene unclear. Germline V gene data show CDR1 as DFQATT and CDR2 as SNEGSKA (reference sequence). Trimming cost V 8 bases and J 7 bases, with 11 bases left between them. The CDR3 is 11 amino acids. Written as DNA, the CDR3 is TGCAGTACTGCCCTTCTCGGGGAGCTGTTTTTT. Translation: CSTALLGELFF.

This rearrangement joins TRBV12-3 or TRBV12-4 to TRBJ2-3; 8 nucleotides align to TRBD2. After removal of 8 bases from V and 4 bases from J, the junction contained 20 bases not matched to a gene. The CDR3 is 18 residues long. CDR3 nucleotides: TGTGCCAGCTCACCCGCCGTGACTCGTGGCGGGAGGTCAGATACGCAGTATTTT. Residues: CASSPAVTRGGRSDTQYF.

The chain couples TRBV2 to TRBJ1-5; TRBD1 might be the D (6 bases). Germline V gene lookup returns CDR1 SNHLY and CDR2 FYNNEI. Trimming cost V 6 bases and J 0 bases, with 18 bases left between them. The CDR3 totals 17 residues. The CDR3: CASSRDNLFYSNQPQHF. The CDR3 nucleotides are TGTGCCAGCAGCCGGGACAATCTCTTTTATAGCAATCAGCCCCAGCATTTT.

As concerns this clonotype: Being one base from a much bigger clone, this may be a read error. The chain is built from TRBV12-3 or TRBV12-4 and TRBJ1-2; 7 nucleotides match TRBD1. V lost 6 bases, J lost 2 bases, and 3 bases stayed unmatched. CDR3 length: 13 residues. The CDR3 nucleotides are TGTGCCAGCAGCCAGACAGGGAACTATGGCTACACCTTC. The encoded protein is CASSQTGNYGYTF.

This clonotype was observed a few times. This chain connects TRBV20-1 to TRBJ1-2; D uncertain. Germline-derived CDR1 and CDR2 are DFQATT and SNEGSKA (reference sequence). Trimming removed 8 bases at V and 5 bases at J, with 27 bases between. The CDR3 totals 16 residues. This chain's CDR3 is CSRVGSAATNLYGYTF. The CDR3 DNA reads as TGCAGTCGGGTGGGGAGCGCGGCTACAAACTTGTATGGCTACACCTTC.

There are a few counts of this clonotype. The V call is TRBV20-1, the J call TRBJ1-6, with 10 bases that match TRBD1. With V trimmed by 4 bases and J by 11 bases, 8 bases remained unmatched. The CDR3 consists of 14 residues. CDR1 is DFQATT and CDR2 is SNEGSKA in the germline V gene (reference sequence). The chain's CDR3 is CSATRQGARAPLHF. The DNA of the CDR3 is TGCAGTGCTACCAGACAGGGGGCGAGGGCACCCCTCCACTTT.

The V gene is TRBV19, the J gene TRBJ1-5; D perhaps matches TRBD1 (5 bases). Germline V gives CDR1 LNHDA, CDR2 SQIVND (reference sequence). The V end was cut by 2 bases, the J end by 4 bases, with 12 bases between. This CDR3 has 15 amino acids. The CDR3 nucleotides read TGTGCCAGTAGTATATGGGCCAGGGCGAATCAGCCCCAGCATTTT. It translates to CASSIWARANQPQHF.

The table lists this clonotype with a few counts. The V gene is TRBV18, the J gene TRBJ1-1; perhaps TRBD1 as D (5 bases). Germline V lookup: CDR1 KGHSH, CDR2 LQKENI. V lost 6 bases and J 5 bases, leaving 16 bases between the germline ends. The CDR3 runs 14 residues. The CDR3 region is CASSLGPRGTEAFF. The DNA of the CDR3 is TGTGCCAGCTCGTTGGGGCCTCGGGGAACTGAAGCTTTCTTT.

This clonotype was found many times. The gene calls are TRBV3-1 and TRBJ1-5; 8 bases align to TRBD1. The trim removed 4 bases at V and 7 bases at J, leaving 6 bases unmatched. In germline, CDR1 is LGHDT, CDR2 YNNKEL (reference sequence). CDR3 size: 14 residues. CDR3 coding DNA: TGTGCCAGCAGCCGTGGACAGGGCGGACAGCCCCAGCATTTT. Translation gives CASSRGQGGQPQHF.

This clonotype was seen a handful of times. The J gene is TRBJ1-5, the V gene TRBV19; D remains ambiguous. Germline CDR1 LNHDA, CDR2 SQIVND (reference sequence). Trimming shortened V by 6 bases and J by 6 bases, and 12 bases separated the two germline ends. The CDR3 sequence is 13 residues long. Here the CDR3 DNA reads TGTGCCAGTAGCAGCACGGGCAGTCAGCCCCAGCATTTT. Its translation: CASSSTGSQPQHF.